The 24 T cell receptor beta chains below all came from one sample that was sequenced in a study of T cell repertoires in cytomegalovirus infection. TCRdb re-called the reads through MiXCR, storing one row per CDR3 protein. The sample records 650,000 to 850,000 distinct CDR3 sequences, about 28% being singletons. Their antigen targets remain unknown. The sequencing here drew on cultured CD8+ T cells from PBMCs, taken from culture after CMV antigen stimulation. The source is a human donor in good health (CMV status not recorded). Some clones in this sample may be carry-over from other donors' samples.

This clonotype was found a few times. V usage is TRBV12-5 and J usage is TRBJ1-3; tentatively, D is TRBD1 (5 bases). The V gene's germline CDR1 is LGHNT and CDR2 FRNRAP. V dropped 5 bases and J dropped 2 bases, with 7 bases sitting between them. The CDR3 length is 13 residues. Here the CDR3 reads CASGGGAGNTIYF. CDR3 nucleotide sequence: TGTGCTAGTGGTGGGGGGGCTGGAAACACCATATATTTT.

V usage is TRBV7-8 and J usage is TRBJ2-7; D might be TRBD2 (6 bases). The CDR3 has 18 amino acids. Germline V lookup: CDR1 SGHVS, CDR2 FQNEAQ. Trimming cost V 1 base and J 2 bases, with 21 bases left between them. The CDR3 DNA follows: TGTGCCAGCAGCTTAGTAGGCGGGGCAACCCTACCAACCTACGAGCAGTACTTC. Encoded protein: CASSLVGGATLPTYEQYF.

The V call is TRBV29-1, the J call TRBJ1-4; tentatively, D is TRBD1 (5 bases). CDR1 is SQVTM and CDR2 is ANQGSEA in the germline V gene. CDR3 length equals 13 residues. The V gene lost 5 bases and the J gene lost 5 bases, with 12 bases spanning the gap. The CDR3 sequence is CSVWAGGNEKLFF. Written as DNA, the CDR3 is TGCAGCGTTTGGGCTGGGGGAAATGAAAAACTGTTTTTT.

This clonotype was recorded many times. A read error may produce the germline difference seen at one junction end. This sequence joins TRBV7-7 and TRBJ2-5, with TRBD1 identical over 12 bases. In germline, CDR1 is SSHAT, CDR2 FNYEAQ (reference sequence). This CDR3 is 16 amino acids long. The CDR3 is CASSSGDRGPQETQYF. DNA of the CDR3: TGTGCTAGCAGCTCCGGGGACAGGGGGCCCCAAGAGACCCAGTACTTC.

This clonotype was counted at least ten times. The chain uses TRBV6-5 and TRBJ1-5; no definite D call. From germline, CDR1 is MNHEY and CDR2 SVGAGI. V was shortened by 0 bases and J by 0 bases, with 6 bases between the two germline ends. CDR3 length equals 15 residues. CDR3 bases: TGTGCCAGCAGTTACTCGGGTAATAGCAATCAGCCCCAGCATTTT. Amino acid sequence: CASSYSGNSNQPQHF.

The rearrangement uses TRBV7-9 and TRBJ1-6; 7 bases fit TRBD1. V lost 5 bases and J lost 8; bases outside the gene matches: 9. This CDR3 has 15 amino acids. Germline CDR1 SEHNR, CDR2 FQNEAQ (reference sequence). CDR3 sequence: CASSPRDSVYSPLHF. Written as DNA, the CDR3 is TGTGCCAGCAGCCCGCGGGACAGCGTTTATTCACCCCTCCACTTT. Looking up the rest from reference TRBV7-9 and TRBJ1-6 gives the full variable domain: DTGVSQNPRHKITKRGQNVTFRCDPISEHNRLYWYRQTLGQGPEFLTYFQNEAQLEKSRLLSDRFSAERPKGSFSTLEIQRTEQGDSAMYLCASSPRDSVYSPLHFGNGTRLTVT.

V is TRBV4-1 and J is TRBJ1-5; possibly TRBD1 for D (5 bases). The V gene lost 1 base and the J gene lost 8 bases, with 12 bases spanning the gap. Germline V gene lookup returns CDR1 MGHRA and CDR2 YSYEKL. The CDR3 is made up of 14 amino acids. The CDR3 is CASSQVVGGKPQHF. CDR3 nucleotides: TGCGCCAGCAGCCAAGTGGTTGGGGGAAAGCCCCAGCATTTT.

The rearrangement links TRBV6-2 or TRBV6-3 to TRBJ2-7, with D possibly being TRBD1 or TRBD2 (5 bases each). Trimming shortened V by 2 bases and J by 0 bases, and 11 bases separated the two germline ends. Per the germline V gene, CDR1 is MNHEY and CDR2 is SVGEGT. The length of the CDR3 is 15 residues. The CDR3 sequence is CASSYDRDGSYEQYV. As DNA, the CDR3 is TGTGCCAGCAGTTACGACCGGGACGGCTCCTACGAGCAGTACGTC.

As for this clonotype: A clone one base away is much larger, so this may be a read error. The V call is TRBV7-9, the J call TRBJ2-3; TRBD2 matches 8 bases. J gave up 2 bases and V 1 base, and 23 bases lay outside the gene matches. This CDR3 region has 22 residues. The germline V gene has CDR1 SEHNR and CDR2 FQNEAQ (reference sequence). CDR3 in amino acids: CASSLVLRPAGARSNSTDTQYF. The CDR3 DNA is TGTGCCAGCAGCTTAGTGCTTCGACCAGCGGGGGCCCGATCTAATTCCACAGATACGCAGTATTTT.

This clonotype has more than one count but fewer than ten. The CDR3 sequence is CASSEWGYNSPLHF. The CDR3 bases are TGTGCCAGCAGTGAATGGGGGTACAATTCACCCCTCCACTTT. The chain carries TRBV6-1 and TRBJ1-6; maybe TRBD1 (5 bases). Germline CDR1 is MNHNS and CDR2 is SASEGT. This CDR3 region has 14 residues. V lost 2 bases and J 7 bases, leaving 9 bases between the germline ends.

V usage is TRBV25-1 and J usage is TRBJ2-2; 9 bases align to TRBD2. The CDR3 runs 18 residues. CDR1 and CDR2 from the germline V gene are MGHDK and SYGVNS. V shed 3 bases and J 6 bases; nucleotides not matched to a gene: 14. CDR3: CASSDLAGGLGIPGELFF. The CDR3 DNA is TGTGCCAGCAGTGATTTGGCGGGGGGGCTAGGTATCCCCGGGGAGCTGTTTTTT.

This clonotype appeared many times. The chain links TRBV19 to TRBJ1-5; no firm D call. CDR3 size: 17 residues. V lost 2 bases and J lost 0, with 14 bases in between. The V gene's germline CDR1 is LNHDA and CDR2 SQIVND (reference sequence). The DNA for the CDR3 is TGTGCCAGTAGTATATCCCCCCTATTTTTTAGCAATCAGCCCCAGCATTTT. It encodes CASSISPLFFSNQPQHF.

This clonotype appeared a few times. The chain joins TRBV6-2 or TRBV6-3 to TRBJ2-3; a weak D match, TRBD2 (5 bases). This CDR3 spans 15 amino acids. V was clipped by 3 bases and J by 3 bases, with 13 bases between them. Germline CDR1 MNHEY, CDR2 SVGEGT. DNA for the CDR3: TGTGCCAGCAGTTATCTAGCAGGATGGACAGATACGCAGTATTTT. Amino acids: CASSYLAGWTDTQYF.

This clonotype was recorded at least ten times. The chain recombines TRBV6-1 with TRBJ2-3; 9 nucleotides line up with TRBD2. The CDR3 is made up of 15 amino acids. The trim removed 5 bases at V and 0 bases at J, leaving 3 bases unmatched. Germline lookup yields CDR1 MNHNS and CDR2 SASEGT. This CDR3 is CASSRSGGSTDTQYF. CDR3 sequence (DNA): TGTGCCAGCAGTCGTAGCGGGGGAAGCACAGATACGCAGTATTTT.

The rearrangement uses TRBV6-5 and TRBJ2-1; D may be TRBD2 (5 bases). V was clipped by 5 bases and J by 4 bases, with 15 bases between them. CDR1 is MNHEY and CDR2 is SVGAGI in the germline V gene. The CDR3 totals 15 residues. In nucleotides, the CDR3 is TGTGCCAGCAGTGAGGACTCCTGGGGATACAATGAGCAGTTCTTC. This gives the protein CASSEDSWGYNEQFF.

V gene TRBV6-5 combines with J gene TRBJ2-5; maybe TRBD2 (5 bases). The CDR3 is made up of 12 amino acids. Germline V CDR1 and CDR2: MNHEY, SVGAGI. Trimming removed 5 bases from V and 4 bases from J, with 8 bases in between. CDR3 sequence: CASSNGGETQYF. DNA for the CDR3: TGTGCCAGCAGTAACGGAGGAGAGACCCAGTACTTC.

In this sample, this clonotype turned up a few times. The gene calls are TRBV12-3 or TRBV12-4 and TRBJ2-5; D might be TRBD2 (6 bases). The CDR3 has 15 residues. V was cut by 3 bases and J by 1 base, with 12 bases left in between. The CDR3 DNA is TGTGCCAGCAGTTTGGAGGGGCGCATCCAAGAGACCCAGTACTTC. Its protein is CASSLEGRIQETQYF.

This clonotype has a handful of counts. This rearrangement joins TRBV19 to TRBJ1-1, with unresolved D. This CDR3 contains 16 residues. V shed 2 bases and J shed 4 bases, with 17 bases lying between them. CDR1 and CDR2 (germline): LNHDA, SQIVND (reference sequence). The CDR3 DNA sequence: TGTGCCAGTAGTATATCTCCCCTAGGGTTCAGCACTGAAGCTTTCTTT. It specifies CASSISPLGFSTEAFF.

This clonotype has only a few counts. The chain is built from TRBV7-9 and TRBJ1-1; possible D gene TRBD1, 6 bases. The CDR3 spans 12 residues. The germline gives CDR1 SEHNR, CDR2 FQNEAQ (reference sequence). V shed 5 bases and J shed 9 bases, with 13 bases lying between them. The CDR3 sequence: CASSPTGSQAFF. The DNA for the CDR3 is TGTGCCAGCAGCCCCACAGGGTCGCAAGCTTTCTTT.

This clonotype is a singleton in its sample. The chain uses TRBV6-1 and TRBJ2-5, with 10 nucleotides matching TRBD2. CDR3 length: 13 residues. V shed 7 bases, J shed 10 bases, and the junction held 9 bases outside the gene matches. CDR1 is MNHNS and CDR2 is SASEGT in the germline V gene. The CDR3 region has the DNA TGTGCCAGCACTAGCGGGGGAGGGGTGATCCAGTACTTC. The encoded protein is CASTSGGGVIQYF.

This clonotype was found a few times. The chain is built from TRBV7-8 and TRBJ1-1; D is perhaps TRBD1 (5 bases). V lost 1 base and J 8 bases, leaving 14 bases between the germline ends. The CDR3 has 14 amino acids. Per germline, CDR1 SGHVS and CDR2 FQNEAQ. CDR3 sequence reads: CASSLDAGSAEAFF. The CDR3, as DNA: TGTGCCAGCAGCTTAGATGCAGGGAGCGCCGAAGCTTTCTTT.

The gene calls are TRBV6-6 and TRBJ2-7; a possible D gene is TRBD2 (6 bases). Germline-derived CDR1 and CDR2 are MNHNY and SVGAGI (reference sequence). This CDR3 contains 12 residues. With 2 bases removed from V and 6 bases from J, the gap between germline ends came to 8 bases. CDR3 amino acids: CASSYGAGEQYF. CDR3 bases: TGTGCCAGCAGTTACGGAGCGGGCGAGCAGTACTTC.

The chain employs TRBV2 and TRBJ2-1; maybe TRBD2 (6 bases). The germline V gene encodes CDR1 SNHLY and CDR2 FYNNEI. V lost 7 bases to trimming and J lost 9 bases, with 16 bases between them. The CDR3 runs 13 residues. Here the CDR3 reads CASNLGGRFEQFF. As DNA, the CDR3 is TGTGCCAGCAATCTGGGGGGAAGGTTTGAGCAGTTCTTC.

Regarding this clonotype: This sequence may be a read error, since a much larger clone differs from it by one base. The chain employs TRBV7-2 and TRBJ2-1, with 8 bases lining up with TRBD2. The germline V gene encodes CDR1 SGHTA and CDR2 FQGNSA. The CDR3 has 15 residues. The CDR3 sequence: CACSLVGGDYNEQFF. DNA for the CDR3: TGTGCCTGCAGCTTAGTCGGGGGGGACTACAATGAGCAGTTCTTC.